Below, 5 T cell receptor beta chains from the same sample are listed, as sequenced in a study of cytomegalovirus exposure and HLA in healthy donors. PCR was performed using 60 Vbeta and 13 Jbeta primers. Sequenced by immunoSEQ multiplex PCR; TCRdb stores in-frame clones only, minus some. The sample holds about 170,000 clones; around 77% are singletons and the top ten take over 2.5%. Sequencing was done on a sample of PBMCs. Receptors originate from a female donor in good health and CMV-seronegative.

The chain has TRBV19 and TRBJ2-7; 7 nucleotides agree with TRBD2. Trimming removed 4 bases from V and 4 bases from J; junction bases left unmatched: 4. CDR1 LNHDA and CDR2 SQIVND come from the germline V gene (reference sequence). This CDR3 is built from 13 residues. CDR3 DNA: TGTGCCAGTAGTACGACGGGAGGATACGAGCAGTACTTC. Translated, it gives CASSTTGGYEQYF.

In DNA, the CDR3 is TGTGCCAGCGGGACGACAGGGAACACTGAAGCTTTCTTT. Translated, it gives CASGTTGNTEAFF. The genes are TRBV6-5 and TRBJ1-1; D might be TRBD1 (6 bases). The germline gives CDR1 MNHEY, CDR2 SVGAGI. The CDR3 totals 13 residues. V lost 8 bases, J lost 1 base, and 11 bases lay in between.

The V call is TRBV11-2, the J call TRBJ1-2, with 7 bases lining up with TRBD1. Germline CDR1 and CDR2: SGHAT and FQNNGV. The CDR3 length is 14 residues. V lost 4 bases, J lost 8 bases, and 10 bases stayed unmatched. The CDR3 DNA sequence: TGTGCCAGCAGCTCTAGCCGAGACAGGGAAGGCTACACCTTC. This gives the protein CASSSSRDREGYTF.

The chain couples TRBV19 to TRBJ1-1; D gene ambiguous. With 5 bases removed from V and 1 base from J, the gap between germline ends came to 11 bases. CDR1 is LNHDA, CDR2 SQIVND, per germline (reference sequence). The CDR3 is made up of 14 amino acids. The CDR3 protein is CASSPIDSNTEAFF. CDR3 DNA sequence: TGTGCCAGTAGTCCTATCGACTCGAACACTGAAGCTTTCTTT. The full variable domain, its missing parts supplied by reference TRBV19 and TRBJ1-1, is DGGITQSPKYLFRKEGQNVTLSCEQNLNHDAMYWYRQDPGQGLRLIYYSQIVNDFQKGDIAEGYSVSREKKESFPLTVTSAQKNPTAFYLCASSPIDSNTEAFFGQGTRLTVV.

This rearrangement joins TRBV30 to TRBJ2-2; 7 bases are a match to TRBD2. V gave up 0 bases and J gave up 5 bases; unmatched junction bases: 0. Germline V gives CDR1 GTSNPN, CDR2 SVGIG (reference sequence). The CDR3 runs 13 residues. Here the CDR3 reads CAWSVLATGELFF. CDR3 nucleotides: TGTGCCTGGAGTGTACTAGCGACCGGGGAGCTGTTTTTT.